These 32 T cell receptor beta chains were all obtained from the same sample, sequenced in a study of T cell responses to AZD1222 COVID-19 vaccine. Measured with immunoSEQ multiplex PCR; TCRdb has only the in-frame clones, and not every one. The sample contains 77,000 or so clones, about 91% of which appear only once. The material was peripheral blood, obtained on day 0 of MenACWY control vaccination. Every receptor here comes from an adult in good health.

This chain links TRBV3-1 (or the pseudogene TRBV3-2) with TRBJ2-5; 8 nucleotides agree with TRBD1. J gave up 3 bases and V 2 bases, and 8 bases lay outside the gene matches. The CDR3 consists of 16 residues. Germline loops: CDR1 LGHDT, CDR2 YNNKEL (reference sequence). The CDR3 loop reads CASSQLGQDIKETQYF. The CDR3 nucleotides read TGTGCCAGCAGCCAATTGGGACAGGATATTAAAGAGACCCAGTACTTC.

This clone showed up just once. This chain connects TRBV28 to TRBJ1-1, with 9 bases that match TRBD1. Germline V gives CDR1 MDHEN, CDR2 SYDVKM. J was trimmed by 4 bases and V by 6 bases; bases with no gene match: 6. The CDR3 is 14 residues long. As DNA, the CDR3 is TGTGCCAGCAGACGGACAGGGGAGGTCACTGAAGCTTTCTTT. It translates to CASRRTGEVTEAFF.

The chain employs TRBV7-2 and TRBJ2-3, with 13 bases that match TRBD2. Per the germline V gene, CDR1 is SGHTA and CDR2 is FQGNSA. This CDR3 contains 17 residues. Germline trimming cut 3 bases from V and 5 bases from J; bases unmatched to any gene: 8. Here the CDR3 reads CASSLFGLAGVQDTQYF. The CDR3 DNA is TGTGCCAGCAGCTTGTTCGGACTAGCGGGAGTGCAAGATACGCAGTATTTT.

The V and J genes are TRBV5-1 and TRBJ2-7; D possibly uses TRBD1 or TRBD2 (5 bases each). CDR3 length equals 12 residues. V dropped 4 bases and J dropped 2 bases, with 7 bases sitting between them. CDR1 and CDR2 from the germline V gene are SGHRS and YFSETQ. The CDR3 bases are TGCGCCAGCAGCCAGGGAGCCTACGAGCAGTACTTC. Encoded protein: CASSQGAYEQYF.

The chain carries TRBV18 and TRBJ1-1; 12 bases line up with TRBD1. CDR1 KGHSH and CDR2 LQKENI come from the germline V gene. CDR3 size: 16 residues. Losses at the gene ends were 3 bases for V and 0 bases for J; bases not matched to a gene: 2. The CDR3 spells CASSPGTGGLNTEAFF. CDR3 nucleotide sequence: TGTGCCAGCTCACCTGGGACAGGGGGCTTGAACACTGAAGCTTTCTTT.

This clone was detected once. This chain uses TRBV7-3 with TRBJ2-7, with D possibly matching TRBD1 (6 bases). The germline gives CDR1 SGHTA, CDR2 FQGTGA. Trimming stripped 6 bases from V and 0 bases from J, with 9 bases between. The CDR3 is 13 amino acids. The CDR3 is CASSRDNSYEQYF. CDR3 DNA sequence: TGTGCCAGCAGTCGGGACAACTCCTACGAGCAGTACTTC.

This rearrangement joins TRBV10-1 to TRBJ2-1, with 9 bases identical to TRBD2. Trimming at V came to 5 bases and at J to 6 bases, leaving 5 bases not matched to a gene. This CDR3 is 14 amino acids long. Germline V gene lookup returns CDR1 WNHNN and CDR2 SYGVQD (reference sequence). For the CDR3, the DNA is TGCGCCAGCAGTCTTAGCGGGAGCGGCAATGAGCAGTTCTTC. This gives the protein CASSLSGSGNEQFF.

This clone was observed a single time. V and J are TRBV3-1 (or the pseudogene TRBV3-2) and TRBJ2-2; D possibly uses TRBD1 or TRBD2 (6 bases each). The CDR3 length is 18 residues. V was trimmed by 0 bases and J by 6 bases, leaving 20 bases between them. Germline CDR1 LGHDT, CDR2 YNNKEL (reference sequence). CDR3: CASSQDPSSGGYAGELFF. DNA of the CDR3: TGTGCCAGCAGCCAAGACCCCTCTTCCGGGGGCTACGCCGGGGAGCTGTTTTTT.

This chain connects TRBV10-3 to TRBJ2-5; 9 bases fit TRBD1. Germline V gene sequence: CDR1 ENHRY, CDR2 SYGVKD. The length of the CDR3 is 14 residues. J lost 5 bases, V lost 5 bases, and 6 bases had no gene match. CDR3 loop: CAISSQGAGETQYF. The CDR3 nucleotides read TGTGCCATCAGTTCACAGGGGGCTGGGGAGACCCAGTACTTC.

This chain uses TRBV19 with TRBJ2-7, with a tentative D call TRBD2 (5 bases). Trimming cost V 9 bases and J 3 bases, with 15 bases left between them. The length of the CDR3 is 13 residues. In germline, CDR1 is LNHDA, CDR2 SQIVND (reference sequence). CDR3 protein: CASGVGLYYEQYF. CDR3 in DNA: TGTGCCAGCGGGGTAGGGTTATACTACGAGCAGTACTTC. Variable domain in full (rest from reference TRBV19 and TRBJ2-7): DGGITQSPKYLFRKEGQNVTLSCEQNLNHDAMYWYRQDPGQGLRLIYYSQIVNDFQKGDIAEGYSVSREKKESFPLTVTSAQKNPTAFYLCASGVGLYYEQYFGPGTRLTVT.

V gene TRBV15 combines with J gene TRBJ2-5; TRBD2 aligns across 7 bases. The CDR3 has 16 amino acids. The J segment lost 2 bases and the V segment lost 3 bases, leaving 9 bases of the junction unmatched. Germline V gives CDR1 LNHNV, CDR2 YYDKDF (reference sequence). For the CDR3, the DNA is TGTGCCACCAGCAGGAGCGGGAACAATTTACAAGAGACCCAGTACTTC. Translation gives CATSRSGNNLQETQYF.

The rearrangement links TRBV28 to TRBJ1-1, with unresolved D. Germline V CDR1 and CDR2: MDHEN, SYDVKM. V gave up 10 bases and J gave up 11 bases, with 29 bases separating them. The CDR3 spans 15 residues. CDR3 in DNA: TGTGCCACCTTCCCCCCCCCGACGGAGCGGATTATGGCTTTCTTT. It encodes CATFPPPTERIMAFF.

J is TRBJ2-6 and V is TRBV9; no clear D. Trimming removed 2 bases from V and 0 bases from J, with 6 bases in between. The CDR3 extends over 15 amino acids. In germline, CDR1 is SGDLS, CDR2 YYNGEE. The CDR3 DNA reads as TGTGCCAGCAGCGTGACGAACTCTGGGGCCAACGTCCTGACTTTC. It translates to CASSVTNSGANVLTF.

The chain couples TRBV12-3 or TRBV12-4 to TRBJ2-5; D perhaps matches TRBD1 (6 bases). V lost 7 bases and J 5 bases, leaving 11 bases between the germline ends. The CDR3 has 12 residues. The DNA for the CDR3 is TGTGCCAGCACTAGTCAGGGGGAGACCCAGTACTTC. Its protein is CASTSQGETQYF.

The chain carries TRBV2 and TRBJ2-2; no firm D call. CDR3 length equals 14 residues. V gave up 4 bases and J gave up 4 bases, with 10 bases separating them. Germline V lookup: CDR1 SNHLY, CDR2 FYNNEI. The CDR3 loop is CASSVKRITGELFF. Written as DNA, the CDR3 is TGTGCCAGCAGTGTGAAAAGGATCACCGGGGAGCTGTTTTTT.

V and J are TRBV10-3 and TRBJ2-7; TRBD1 matches at 11 bases. CDR1 is ENHRY, CDR2 SYGVKD, per germline. The CDR3 is 16 residues long. The V gene end was trimmed by 2 bases and the J gene end by 6 bases; junction bases not matched to a gene: 9. CDR3 DNA: TGTGCCATCAGTGAGACCGGAAAGGACAGGGGGCCCGAGCAGTACTTC. Its translation is CAISETGKDRGPEQYF.

This chain uses TRBV3-1 (or the pseudogene TRBV3-2) with TRBJ2-5; TRBD1 might be the D (5 bases). V gave up 1 base and J gave up 0 bases, with 12 bases separating them. The CDR3 totals 16 residues. Germline V gene sequence: CDR1 LGHDT, CDR2 YNNKEL (reference sequence). The DNA for the CDR3 is TGTGCCAGCAGCCAAGGGACATTTTCGCACCAAGAGACCCAGTACTTC. This codes for CASSQGTFSHQETQYF.

The CDR3 loop is CASSPGILDTEAFF. CDR3 coding DNA: TGTGCCAGCAGCCCTGGGATTCTGGACACTGAAGCTTTCTTT. The rearrangement uses TRBV7-2 and TRBJ1-1; D uncertain. The V end was cut by 5 bases, the J end by 3 bases, with 13 bases between. Germline assignment: CDR1 SGHTA and CDR2 FQGNSA. The CDR3 contains 14 residues.

This chain connects TRBV7-8 to TRBJ2-7; tentative D call: TRBD1 (6 bases). The CDR3 loop spans 16 amino acids. The germline CDR1 and CDR2 sequences are SGHVS and FQNEAQ. Trimming pared 5 bases from V and 2 bases from J, leaving 19 bases between. CDR3 DNA: TGTGCCAGCAGCCAGTCTCGGGACACAAGAACCTACGAGCAGTACTTC. It codes for CASSQSRDTRTYEQYF.

V usage is TRBV6-5 and J usage is TRBJ1-1; possible D gene TRBD1, 5 bases. Trimming removed 6 bases from V and 0 bases from J, with 11 bases in between. CDR1 and CDR2 from the germline V gene are MNHEY and SVGAGI. This CDR3 contains 14 residues. The CDR3 nucleotides are TGTGCCAGCAGCCGGGACGGGATGAACACTGAAGCTTTCTTT. It specifies CASSRDGMNTEAFF.

V usage is TRBV27 and J usage is TRBJ2-4; D might be TRBD2 (5 bases). V was trimmed by 6 bases and J by 0 bases, leaving 15 bases between them. From germline, CDR1 is MNHEY and CDR2 SMNVEV (reference sequence). This CDR3 has 16 amino acids. This chain's CDR3 is CASSYSEERAKNIQYF. CDR3 DNA sequence: TGTGCCAGCAGCTATTCGGAGGAGAGAGCCAAAAACATTCAGTACTTC.

The gene calls are TRBV7-6 and TRBJ1-3, with 7 positions matching TRBD1. Trimming cost V 5 bases and J 4 bases; bases outside gene matches: 11. The CDR3 consists of 16 residues. In germline, CDR1 is SGHVS, CDR2 FNYEAQ. The CDR3 loop is CASSARTGLVGNTIYF. CDR3 nucleotides: TGTGCCAGCAGCGCACGGACAGGTTTGGTCGGAAACACCATATATTTT.

The chain uses TRBV24-1 and TRBJ2-2, with D perhaps assigned TRBD1 or TRBD2 (6 bases each). Looked up from germline, CDR1 is KGHDR and CDR2 is SFDVKD. The CDR3 has 16 amino acids. The germline V and J ends were trimmed by 0 bases and 4 bases, with 11 bases remaining between them. The CDR3 DNA follows: TGTGCCACCAGTGATTTGATAGGGGGACTCACCGGGGAGCTGTTTTTT. This gives the protein CATSDLIGGLTGELFF.

This chain uses TRBV11-2 with TRBJ1-2; no clear D. The V gene lost 5 bases and the J gene lost 1 base, with 14 bases spanning the gap. The CDR3 is 15 residues long. From germline, CDR1 is SGHAT and CDR2 FQNNGV. DNA of the CDR3: TGTGCCAGCAGCCCCTCTGCAGAGATTAACTATGGCTACACCTTC. As protein: CASSPSAEINYGYTF.

The chain combines TRBV27 with TRBJ2-5, with 7 bases lining up with TRBD2. The CDR3 has 15 amino acids. Germline V gene lookup returns CDR1 MNHEY and CDR2 SMNVEV (reference sequence). After removal of 7 bases from V and 1 base from J, the junction contained 9 bases not matched to a gene. As DNA, the CDR3 is TGTGCCAGCACGGGGCGGTGGGGGGGCCAAGAGACCCAGTACTTC. Its protein is CASTGRWGGQETQYF.

This chain uses TRBV5-6 with TRBJ1-2; possible D gene TRBD1, 5 bases. The CDR3 runs 16 residues. In germline, CDR1 is SGHDT, CDR2 YYEEEE. V was pared by 2 bases and J by 2 bases, with 16 bases between. This CDR3 is CASSFGGRAENYGYTF. The CDR3 DNA reads TGTGCCAGCAGCTTCGGTGGCAGGGCCGAAAACTATGGCTACACCTTC.

The V and J genes are TRBV12-3 or TRBV12-4 and TRBJ1-1; D gene ambiguous. Trimming stripped 1 base from V and 6 bases from J, with 6 bases between. CDR3 length: 12 amino acids. DNA of the CDR3: TGTGCCAGCAGTTTAGTAAGGCCTGAAGCTTTCTTT. Amino acids: CASSLVRPEAFF.

This clone was seen a single time. The chain joins TRBV9 to TRBJ1-6; TRBD1 might be the D (6 bases). Trimming removed 4 bases at V and 9 bases at J, with 14 bases between. CDR1 is SGDLS, CDR2 YYNGEE, per germline. This CDR3 has 14 residues. The CDR3 coding sequence is TGTGCCAGCAGCCCAGGGGCCGATGGTTCACCCCTCCACTTT. Its protein is CASSPGADGSPLHF.

The DNA for the CDR3 is TGTGCCAGCAGTCGCGGGACTAACAATGAGCAGTTCTTC. Its protein is CASSRGTNNEQFF. The genes are TRBV6-5 and TRBJ2-1, with 7 bases lining up with TRBD2. Per the germline V gene, CDR1 is MNHEY and CDR2 is SVGAGI. The V and J ends lost 5 bases and 5 bases, in that order; junction bases with no gene match: 3. The CDR3 spans 13 residues.

This clone was found once. The V gene is TRBV3-1 (or the pseudogene TRBV3-2), the J gene TRBJ2-2, with 9 bases that match TRBD1. V was clipped by 6 bases and J by 6 bases; unmatched bases: 2. The CDR3 is 13 residues long. CDR1 and CDR2 (germline): LGHDT, YNNKEL (reference sequence). This CDR3 is CASRDRGAGELFF. DNA of the CDR3: TGTGCCAGCAGGGACAGGGGAGCCGGGGAGCTGTTTTTT.

V usage is TRBV6-5 and J usage is TRBJ2-7; 7 positions match TRBD2. The CDR3 consists of 12 residues. Per germline, CDR1 MNHEY and CDR2 SVGAGI. CDR3 in DNA: TGTGCTTCTACCGGGGGGACCTACGAGCAGTACTTC. It is translated as CASTGGTYEQYF.

The V gene is TRBV6-5, the J gene TRBJ1-2, with D maybe TRBD1 (5 bases). V was trimmed by 8 bases and J by 7 bases, leaving 20 bases between them. Germline V CDR1 and CDR2: MNHEY, SVGAGI. This CDR3 comprises 14 residues. CDR3 nucleotides: TGTGCCAGCGCACGTTACCAGGGTGTGAGTGGCTACACCTTC. As protein: CASARYQGVSGYTF.